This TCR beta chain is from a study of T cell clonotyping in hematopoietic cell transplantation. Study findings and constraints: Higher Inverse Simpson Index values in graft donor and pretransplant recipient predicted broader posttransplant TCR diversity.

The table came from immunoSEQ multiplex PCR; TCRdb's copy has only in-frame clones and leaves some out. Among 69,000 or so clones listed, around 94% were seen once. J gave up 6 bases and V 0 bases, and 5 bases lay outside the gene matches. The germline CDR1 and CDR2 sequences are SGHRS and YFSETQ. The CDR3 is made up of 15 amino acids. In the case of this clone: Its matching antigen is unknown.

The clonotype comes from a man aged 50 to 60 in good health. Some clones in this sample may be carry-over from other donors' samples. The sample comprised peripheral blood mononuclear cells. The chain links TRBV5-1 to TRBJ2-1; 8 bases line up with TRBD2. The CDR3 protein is CASSLGVAGINEQFF. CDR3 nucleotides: TGCGCCAGCAGCTTGGGTGTAGCGGGAATCAATGAGCAGTTCTTC.